This TCR beta chain was recorded in a study of vaccination and CD4 T cells after COVID-19. Study information: Cells received overlapping spike peptides from SARS-CoV-2, HCoV-NL63, HCoV-OC43 and HCoV-229E as stimulation.

Described treatment: approximately 11-day PBMC culture with coronavirus spike peptide pools or control peptides (ViraFEST assay). Scientists ran DNA taken from cultured CD4+ T cells through the Oncomine TCR Beta short-read assay for sequencing. Using its own MiXCR run on the PCR reads, TCRdb lists one record per CDR3 protein. Of approximately 13,000 distinct CDR3 sequences listed, 40% to 45% are singletons. This clonotype has only a few counts. Its antigen is unidentified. CDR1 is SNHLY and CDR2 is FYNNEI in the germline V gene. V was pared by 8 bases and J by 1 base, with 17 bases between. The CDR3 runs 15 residues.

The sequenced material came from CD4+ T cells from blood, cultured in vitro. This receptor was obtained from a human donor who had recovered from COVID-19. The J gene is TRBJ1-1, the V gene TRBV2, with D perhaps matching TRBD1 (6 bases). This CDR3 is CASYGPGQSNTEAFF. The CDR3 DNA sequence: TGTGCCAGCTACGGACCGGGACAATCGAACACTGAAGCTTTCTTT. Using reference TRBV2 and TRBJ1-1 for the parts outside the CDR3, the full variable domain is EPEVTQTPSHQVTQMGQEVILRCVPISNHLYFYWYRQILGQKVEFLVSFYNNEISEKSEIFDDQFSVERPDGSNFTLKIRSTKLEDSAMYFCASYGPGQSNTEAFFGQGTRLTVV.